These 4 T cell receptor beta chains share one sample of origin, sequenced in a study of regulatory T cells in long-lasting Graves disease. Noted time point: newly diagnosed GD, antithyroid drugs for less than 3 months. PBMCs provided the RNA from which the TCR library was made. For TCR beta, libraries came from iRepertoire HTBI primers and Arm-PCR of CDR3 regions. TCRdb independently ran MiXCR on the multiplex PCR reads; one entry per CDR3 protein. Here the sample spans 300,000 to 400,000 distinct CDR3 sequences, about 18% being singletons. The sample consisted of peripheral blood mononuclear cells (PBMCs), taken at new diagnosis, from a patient treated with antithyroid drugs. The receptors were gathered from a female donor with Graves disease.

Ten or more counts support this clonotype. The rearrangement uses TRBV28 and TRBJ2-1; D possibly corresponds to TRBD1 (5 bases). V dropped 0 bases and J dropped 0 bases, with 9 bases sitting between them. CDR3 length equals 16 residues. Germline loops: CDR1 MDHEN, CDR2 SYDVKM. The CDR3 sequence is CASSLWEGVSYNEQFF. The CDR3 bases are TGTGCCAGCAGTTTATGGGAAGGGGTCTCCTACAATGAGCAGTTCTTC.

The J gene is TRBJ2-2, the V gene TRBV28, with D tentatively TRBD1 (5 bases). The CDR3 sequence is 13 residues long. Per germline, CDR1 MDHEN and CDR2 SYDVKM. V was shortened by 6 bases and J by 6 bases, with 11 bases between the two germline ends. CDR3 bases: TGTGCCAGCAGGGGGCGCGAAGCCGGGGAGCTGTTTTTT. It translates to CASRGREAGELFF.

This clonotype has at least ten counts. V and J are TRBV6-1 and TRBJ2-2, with TRBD2 as a possible D gene (5 bases). The CDR3 extends over 14 amino acids. Trimming took off 8 bases at V and 2 bases at J, with 12 bases between the two ends. The germline gives CDR1 MNHNS, CDR2 SASEGT. The CDR3 nucleotides read TGTGCCAGCGGTCGAGCGGATAACACCGGGGAGCTGTTTTTT. This codes for CASGRADNTGELFF.

In this sample, this clonotype turned up many times. The chain is built from TRBV6-1 and TRBJ2-7; 9 positions match TRBD1. V was clipped by 3 bases and J by 5 bases; unmatched bases: 5. CDR3 size: 14 residues. Germline CDR1 reads MNHNS; CDR2 reads SASEGT. CDR3 bases: TGTGCCAGCAGTGACACAGGGGGCATGGACGAGCAGTACTTC. This gives the protein CASSDTGGMDEQYF.